This TCR beta chain is from a study of shared clonotypes between healthy human individuals. Trimming stripped 6 bases from V and 4 bases from J, with 9 bases between. This CDR3 has 12 residues. Germline V gives CDR1 SGHTA, CDR2 FQGNSA. TCRdb keeps only in-frame clones here, not all; method: immunoSEQ multiplex PCR. Of 2.3 million or so clones listed, 85% to 95% are singletons. This TCR was recovered from a man between 18 and 29 years old in good health. Some clones in this sample may be carry-over from other donors' samples. Sequenced: naive CD4+ T cells from PBMCs. Subset of the sample: CD45RA+ positively selected. The genes are TRBV7-2 and TRBJ1-1, with D perhaps TRBD1 (5 bases). CDR3 DNA sequence: TGTGCCAGCAGTAGTGGGGGCACTGAAGCTTTCTTT. It translates to CASSSGGTEAFF.